The rows below give T cell receptor beta chains drawn from one sample of a study of cytomegalovirus exposure and HLA in healthy donors. Profiling relied on immunoSEQ multiplex PCR, and the TCRdb table lists in-frame clones only, not all of them. The sample yields 120,000 or so clones, around four fifths seen once. The sample taken for sequencing was PBMCs. These receptors came from a woman aged 40 to 50 in good health and CMV-seropositive. CDR3s include the opening cysteine and the closing phenylalanine or tryptophan. D genes are given only for firm matches. The size of a clone is reported for some rows only, either as once, few or many, or as a class for expanded clones.

D gene: TRBD1
clone size: -
J gene: TRBJ2-7
V gene: TRBV27
CDR3 DNA: TGTGCCAGCAGTACCCGGGACAGTGGCTCCTACGAGCAGTACTTC
CDR3 protein: CASSTRDSGSYEQYF

D gene: TRBD1
clone size: -
J gene: TRBJ1-1
V gene: TRBV6-5
CDR3 DNA: TGTGCCAGCAGTTACCCGGGACAGGGGAACGCTGAAGCTTTCTTT
CDR3 protein: CASSYPGQGNAEAFF

D gene: -
clone size: -
J gene: TRBJ2-7
V gene: TRBV27
CDR3 DNA: TGTGCCAGCAGTTTAGGCAGGGCCTCCTACGAGCAGTACTTC
CDR3 protein: CASSLGRASYEQYF

D gene: TRBD2
clone size: -
J gene: TRBJ2-1
V gene: TRBV29-1
CDR3 DNA: TGCAGCGTTGGAAGCGGGATAGATGAGCAGTTCTTC
CDR3 protein: CSVGSGIDEQFF

D gene: -
clone size: -
J gene: TRBJ2-1
V gene: TRBV20-1
CDR3 DNA: TGCAGTGCTGGCCTGGCATCGCAGTTCTTC
CDR3 protein: CSAGLASQFF

D gene: TRBD1
clone size: -
J gene: TRBJ2-5
V gene: TRBV28
CDR3 DNA: TGTGCCAGCAGTTTAAGCGGACAGGGAGACCAAGAGACCCAGTACTTC
CDR3 protein: CASSLSGQGDQETQYF

D gene: -
clone size: -
J gene: TRBJ1-1
V gene: TRBV11-2
CDR3 DNA: TGTGCCAGCAGCGTCACAGGGAGAACTGAAGCTTTCTTT
CDR3 protein: CASSVTGRTEAFF

D gene: -
clone size: -
J gene: TRBJ2-1
V gene: TRBV11-3
CDR3 DNA: TGTGCCAGCAGCTTAGGCAGGGGGGCATCCTACAATGAGCAGTTCTTC
CDR3 protein: CASSLGRGASYNEQFF

D gene: -
clone size: -
J gene: TRBJ2-7
V gene: TRBV21-1
CDR3 DNA: TGTGCCAGCAGACGAGAGACAGGGGGCCCCTACGAGCAGTACTTC
CDR3 protein: CASRRETGGPYEQYF

D gene: -
clone size: -
J gene: TRBJ1-2
V gene: TRBV10-3
CDR3 DNA: TGTGCCATCAGGGGGACTTCGGATGGCTGCACCTTC
CDR3 protein: CAIRGTSDGCTF

D gene: -
clone size: -
J gene: TRBJ1-1
V gene: TRBV5-4
CDR3 DNA: TGTGCCAGCAGCCCCTCAGGTGGGGCGACCAGGCTCACTGAAGCTTTCTTT
CDR3 protein: CASSPSGGATRLTEAFF

D gene: TRBD2
clone size: -
J gene: TRBJ2-7
V gene: TRBV6-5
CDR3 DNA: TGTGCTAGCAGTTACTTGACTAGCGGGACCTACGAGCAGTACTTC
CDR3 protein: CASSYLTSGTYEQYF

D gene: -
clone size: -
J gene: TRBJ1-5
V gene: TRBV5-1
CDR3 DNA: TGCGCCAGCAGCGAGGACAGCTATAGCAATCAGCCCCAGCATTTT
CDR3 protein: CASSEDSYSNQPQHF

D gene: -
clone size: -
J gene: TRBJ2-2
V gene: TRBV5-6
CDR3 DNA: TGTGCCAGCAGATCCACAGGGCACACCGGGGAGCTGTTTTTT
CDR3 protein: CASRSTGHTGELFF

D gene: TRBD1
clone size: -
J gene: TRBJ1-2
V gene: TRBV27
CDR3 DNA: TGTGCCAGCAGTTTGACAGGGGACTATGGCTACACCTTC
CDR3 protein: CASSLTGDYGYTF

D gene: -
clone size: once
J gene: TRBJ1-4
V gene: TRBV7-9
CDR3 DNA: TGTGCCAGCAGCTTAGTTACCGGAGCTAATGAAAAACTGTTTTTT
CDR3 protein: CASSLVTGANEKLFF

D gene: TRBD2
clone size: once
J gene: TRBJ2-2
V gene: TRBV19
CDR3 DNA: TGTGCCAGTAGTGTAGCTAGCGGGAGGTATACCGGGGAGCTGTTTTTT
CDR3 protein: CASSVASGRYTGELFF

D gene: -
clone size: -
J gene: TRBJ1-1
V gene: TRBV30
CDR3 DNA: TGTGCCTGGAGTCCCCAGGTGAACACTGAAGCTTTCTTT
CDR3 protein: CAWSPQVNTEAFF

D gene: TRBD1
clone size: -
J gene: TRBJ2-7
V gene: TRBV7-9
CDR3 DNA: TGTGCCAGCAGCGTGGGGGACAGACTATACGAGCAGTACTTC
CDR3 protein: CASSVGDRLYEQYF

D gene: -
clone size: -
J gene: TRBJ2-7
V gene: TRBV5-1
CDR3 DNA: TGCGCCAGCAGCCTGGGGCGGGGCGACTCCTACGAGCAGTACTTC
CDR3 protein: CASSLGRGDSYEQYF

D gene: -
clone size: few
J gene: TRBJ2-1
V gene: TRBV27
CDR3 DNA: TGTGCCAGCAGTTTATCGATAAGGGAGAGCTCCTACAATGAGCAGTTCTTC
CDR3 protein: CASSLSIRESSYNEQFF

D gene: TRBD1
clone size: -
J gene: TRBJ1-1
V gene: TRBV6-6
CDR3 DNA: TGTGCCAGCACCACGGACAGGGGGCCGGGAACTGAAGCTTTCTTT
CDR3 protein: CASTTDRGPGTEAFF

D gene: TRBD1
clone size: -
J gene: TRBJ1-2
V gene: TRBV27
CDR3 DNA: TGTGCCAGCAGTTTCCCTTGGCAGGGGGCAGCTAACTATGGCTACACCTTC
CDR3 protein: CASSFPWQGAANYGYTF

D gene: TRBD2
clone size: -
J gene: TRBJ2-7
V gene: TRBV6-7
CDR3 DNA: TGTGCCAGCAGTTGCTCGGCACTAGCGGGTTTCTCCTACGAGCAGTACTTC
CDR3 protein: CASSCSALAGFSYEQYF

D gene: -
clone size: -
J gene: TRBJ2-3
V gene: TRBV7-6
CDR3 DNA: TGTGCCAGCAGCCTCTATACAGATACGCAGTATTTT
CDR3 protein: CASSLYTDTQYF

D gene: TRBD1
clone size: -
J gene: TRBJ1-1
V gene: TRBV4-1
CDR3 DNA: TGCGCCAGCAGCCAGACTGACAGGGGGAGCACTGAAGCTTTCTTT
CDR3 protein: CASSQTDRGSTEAFF

D gene: TRBD1
clone size: -
J gene: TRBJ1-1
V gene: TRBV6-5
CDR3 DNA: TGTGCCAGCAGTTGGGACAGGAACACTGAAGCTTTCTTT
CDR3 protein: CASSWDRNTEAFF

D gene: TRBD2
clone size: -
J gene: TRBJ2-3
V gene: TRBV10-2
CDR3 DNA: TGCGCCAGCAGCGGAGGACTAGCGGGCAGCTTCACAGATACGCAGTATTTT
CDR3 protein: CASSGGLAGSFTDTQYF

D gene: -
clone size: -
J gene: TRBJ2-2
V gene: TRBV7-9
CDR3 DNA: TGTGCCAGCAGCTTAGCGTTGACTACAGAAAACACCGGGGAGCTGTTTTTT
CDR3 protein: CASSLALTTENTGELFF